Presented here are 27 T cell receptor beta chains from one specimen sequenced in a study of Ad26.COV2.S vaccination and SARS-CoV-2 variants. Sequenced by immunoSEQ multiplex PCR; TCRdb stores in-frame clones only, minus some. In the table there are 400,000 to 450,000 clones, more than 80% of which are singletons. Treatment of the sample: roughly 18 received Ad26.COV2.S at low or high dose, single or two shots; roughly five received placebo; per-sample allocation not given. The samples were gathered on day 63 after the first injection of vaccine or placebo. The sample consisted of peripheral blood, taken in a trial of Ad26.COV2.S vaccine versus placebo. The source is a person between 18 and 59 years old who received the Ad26.COV2.S COVID-19 vaccine or a placebo.

The J gene is TRBJ2-2, the V gene TRBV28; D unresolved. In germline, CDR1 is MDHEN, CDR2 SYDVKM. V was shortened by 8 bases and J by 1 base, with 8 bases between the two germline ends. This CDR3 has 13 amino acids. DNA of the CDR3: TGTGCCAGCGGGAAGGTGAACACCGGGGAGCTGTTTTTT. This translates into CASGKVNTGELFF.

The CDR3 loop reads CASSSGVGNTEAFF. The CDR3 nucleotides read TGTGCCAGCTCATCCGGGGTAGGGAACACTGAAGCTTTCTTT. The chain has TRBV18 and TRBJ1-1, with unresolved D. V was pared by 5 bases and J by 1 base, with 11 bases between. Germline V CDR1 and CDR2: KGHSH, LQKENI. There are 14 residues in the CDR3.

This clone was seen just once. V gene TRBV24-1 combines with J gene TRBJ2-2; a weak D match, TRBD2 (6 bases). The germline V gene has CDR1 KGHDR and CDR2 SFDVKD. The CDR3 has 15 amino acids. Trimming took 5 bases from V and 3 from J, leaving 12 bases between them. The CDR3 sequence is CATSGRGLDTGELFF. The CDR3 nucleotides read TGTGCCACCAGTGGTCGGGGGTTGGACACCGGGGAGCTGTTTTTT.

The chain links TRBV14 to TRBJ1-6; 8 bases match TRBD1. V lost 1 base and J lost 9; bases outside the gene matches: 5. Germline V CDR1 and CDR2: SGHDN, FVKESK. The CDR3 loop spans 15 amino acids. Written as DNA, the CDR3 is TGTGCCAGCAGCCAAGTTACAGGGGGGAGTTCACCCCTCCACTTT. Translating it yields CASSQVTGGSSPLHF.

This clone has a single count. This chain uses TRBV13 with TRBJ2-7; TRBD2 matches 9 bases. This CDR3 has 14 amino acids. J lost 4 bases, V lost 5 bases, and 6 bases had no gene match. Germline V CDR1 and CDR2: PRHDT, FYEKMQ (reference sequence). Written as DNA, the CDR3 is TGTGCCAGCAGCCCGGGACTAGCCAGTTACGAGCAGTACTTC. Its protein product is CASSPGLASYEQYF.

The chain recombines TRBV14 with TRBJ2-5, with a tentative D call TRBD2 (5 bases). Trimming stripped 6 bases from V and 5 bases from J, with 22 bases between. CDR3 length equals 16 residues. The germline CDR1 and CDR2 sequences are SGHDN and FVKESK. The CDR3 DNA follows: TGTGCCAGCAGTCCCTTCAAAACCGGGGAGAGGGAGACCCAGTACTTC. Its protein is CASSPFKTGERETQYF.

This chain uses TRBV5-4 with TRBJ2-5; 10 bases are shared with TRBD2. CDR1 is SGHNT and CDR2 is YYREEE in the germline V gene (reference sequence). The CDR3 consists of 14 residues. V lost 4 bases and J lost 5; bases outside the gene matches: 5. The CDR3: CASSTLAGGETQYF. The CDR3 DNA sequence: TGTGCCAGCAGCACCTTAGCGGGAGGCGAGACCCAGTACTTC.

The genes are TRBV9 and TRBJ1-2; D unclear. Germline V gives CDR1 SGDLS, CDR2 YYNGEE. The V end was cut by 8 bases, the J end by 4 bases, with 24 bases between. The CDR3 is 16 residues long. The CDR3 protein is CARNAPWNPRRYGYTF. The CDR3 DNA reads TGTGCCAGAAACGCACCATGGAACCCTAGGCGCTATGGCTACACCTTC.

This chain links TRBV6-5 with TRBJ2-1; D is possibly TRBD2 (6 bases). V was cut by 6 bases and J by 4 bases, with 13 bases left in between. Germline V gene data show CDR1 as MNHEY and CDR2 as SVGAGI. The CDR3 has 14 amino acids. The DNA for the CDR3 is TGTGCCAGCAGGATAGCGGACTCGTACAATGAGCAGTTCTTC. Translating it yields CASRIADSYNEQFF.

This sequence joins TRBV7-9 and TRBJ1-6; D is unresolved. Germline CDR1 reads SEHNR; CDR2 reads FQNEAQ (reference sequence). The CDR3 is 12 residues long. V dropped 2 bases and J dropped 10 bases, with 6 bases sitting between them. CDR3 in DNA: TGTGCCAGCAGCTTACAGGCCTCACCCCTCCACTTT. Its protein product is CASSLQASPLHF.

The chain recombines TRBV7-2 with TRBJ2-7; no reliable D call. Deletions cut 5 bases from V and 3 bases from J, with 8 bases between. This CDR3 region has 12 residues. Per germline, CDR1 SGHTA and CDR2 FQGNSA. In DNA form, the CDR3 reads TGTGCCAGCAGCCTTGGTTTCTACGAGCAGTACTTC. Amino acids: CASSLGFYEQYF.

This clone was detected once. The CDR3: CASSDSQGFGGETQYF. DNA of the CDR3: TGTGCCAGCAGTGATTCACAGGGGTTTGGGGGAGAGACCCAGTACTTC. V usage is TRBV2 and J usage is TRBJ2-5; 7 nucleotides line up with TRBD1. Per germline, CDR1 SNHLY and CDR2 FYNNEI. Trimming took 3 bases from V and 4 from J; bases not matched to a gene: 11. CDR3 length: 16 residues.

The V call is TRBV7-2, the J call TRBJ2-7, with TRBD1 identical over 7 bases. The CDR3 totals 12 residues. The germline CDR1 and CDR2 sequences are SGHTA and FQGNSA. The V segment lost 5 bases and the J segment 6 bases; nucleotides outside the gene matches: 4. The CDR3 protein is CASSPTGREQYF. The CDR3 DNA reads TGTGCCAGCAGCCCGACAGGGCGCGAGCAGTACTTC.

Here the CDR3 reads CASSPTGLGQNEQFF. The DNA for the CDR3 is TGTGCCAGCAGCCCCACGGGACTAGGCCAGAATGAGCAGTTCTTC. V usage is TRBV7-8 and J usage is TRBJ2-1; TRBD2 agrees at 8 bases. The germline V gene encodes CDR1 SGHVS and CDR2 FQNEAQ. The V and J ends lost 5 bases and 7 bases, in that order; junction bases with no gene match: 10. The CDR3 runs 15 residues.

V and J are TRBV7-9 and TRBJ2-1, with TRBD1 identical over 7 bases. CDR1 is SEHNR, CDR2 FQNEAQ, per germline (reference sequence). The CDR3 spans 16 residues. Unmatched junction bases numbered 7, after V lost 5 bases and J lost 0 bases. CDR3 protein: CASSPRQGSSYNEQFF. The DNA of the CDR3 is TGTGCCAGCAGCCCGAGACAGGGTAGCTCCTACAATGAGCAGTTCTTC.

This chain joins TRBV7-6 and TRBJ2-1; TRBD1 is a possible D gene (6 bases). The germline V and J ends were trimmed by 0 bases and 0 bases, with 24 bases remaining between them. CDR3 size: 21 residues. Germline V gene lookup returns CDR1 SGHVS and CDR2 FNYEAQ. CDR3 in amino acids: CASSLAVTGHQAFGSYNEQFF. The CDR3 nucleotides are TGTGCCAGCAGCTTAGCGGTCACGGGACACCAGGCGTTTGGCTCCTACAATGAGCAGTTCTTC.

This clone was recorded once. The chain has TRBV6-2 or TRBV6-3 and TRBJ2-4; 7 nucleotides agree with TRBD2. Germline V gene lookup returns CDR1 MNHEY and CDR2 SVGEGT. After removal of 4 bases from V and 1 base from J, the junction contained 10 bases not matched to a gene. The CDR3 totals 17 residues. The CDR3 coding sequence is TGTGCCAGCAGTTTCGGCTCGCGGGAGTCGGCCAAAAACATTCAGTACTTC. The encoded protein is CASSFGSRESAKNIQYF.

The CDR3 DNA is TGTGCCAGCAGCGTAGCCAGGGACAGGCATGGCTACACCTTC. As protein: CASSVARDRHGYTF. The chain joins TRBV9 to TRBJ1-2; TRBD1 aligns across 8 bases. The junction had 4 bases not matched to a gene; V was cut back by 0 bases and J by 6 bases. The CDR3 has 14 amino acids. CDR1 and CDR2 (germline): SGDLS, YYNGEE.

The chain employs TRBV2 and TRBJ1-2, with D unresolved. CDR1 and CDR2 from the germline V gene are SNHLY and FYNNEI. The CDR3 contains 13 residues. With 5 bases removed from V and 4 bases from J, the gap between germline ends came to 11 bases. This CDR3 is CASSRGSVYGYTF. CDR3 nucleotide sequence: TGTGCCAGCAGTAGAGGGTCGGTCTATGGCTACACCTTC.

The rearrangement joins TRBV2 to TRBJ2-5, with 7 nucleotides matching TRBD1. Germline V CDR1 and CDR2: SNHLY, FYNNEI. J gave up 2 bases and V 7 bases, and 4 bases lay outside the gene matches. There are 13 residues in the CDR3. CDR3 sequence: CASKRGQQETQYF. The CDR3 region has the DNA TGTGCCAGCAAGAGGGGACAGCAAGAGACCCAGTACTTC.

The rearrangement uses TRBV7-9 and TRBJ2-7, with D possibly TRBD1 on 6 matching bases. V was shortened by 5 bases and J by 3 bases, with 14 bases between the two germline ends. Germline CDR1 is SEHNR and CDR2 is FQNEAQ (reference sequence). The CDR3 spans 14 residues. CDR3: CASSQTTGRYEQYF. The CDR3 coding sequence is TGTGCCAGCAGCCAAACTACAGGGCGCTACGAGCAGTACTTC.

The chain has TRBV12-3 or TRBV12-4 and TRBJ2-7; possibly TRBD2 for D (6 bases). CDR3 length: 13 amino acids. V was pared by 2 bases and J by 3 bases, with 8 bases between. The CDR3 loop reads CASSLRGIYEQYF. The CDR3, as DNA: TGTGCCAGCAGTTTACGGGGGATCTACGAGCAGTACTTC.

The rearrangement uses TRBV7-9 and TRBJ2-1; the D is unclear. V shed 4 bases and J shed 8 bases, with 15 bases lying between them. The germline V gene has CDR1 SEHNR and CDR2 FQNEAQ (reference sequence). The CDR3 contains 14 residues. The CDR3 loop reads CASSSFGKADEQFF. CDR3 coding DNA: TGTGCCAGCAGCTCCTTTGGGAAGGCCGATGAGCAGTTCTTC.

The chain recombines TRBV4-1 with TRBJ2-7, with TRBD1 matching 8 bases. CDR3 length equals 15 residues. V gave up 2 bases and J gave up 5 bases; unmatched junction bases: 8. Germline CDR1 MGHRA, CDR2 YSYEKL. The CDR3 sequence is CASSQLTGGTDEQYF. The CDR3 DNA is TGCGCCAGCAGCCAACTCACAGGGGGGACCGACGAGCAGTACTTC.

The rearrangement joins TRBV12-3 or TRBV12-4 to TRBJ2-1, with 7 nucleotides matching TRBD1. Trimming removed 6 bases from V and 9 bases from J; junction bases left unmatched: 5. The CDR3 spans 12 residues. As DNA, the CDR3 is TGTGCCAGCAGAAAACAGGGGACTGAGCAGTTCTTC. Protein sequence: CASRKQGTEQFF.

The chain uses TRBV6-5 and TRBJ1-1; a weak D match, TRBD1 (5 bases). Between the trimmed V and J ends, which lost 7 bases and 6 bases, there was a span of 15 bases. CDR1 is MNHEY and CDR2 is SVGAGI in the germline V gene. The CDR3 has 13 residues. CDR3 region: CASTPAGYPEAFF. The DNA of the CDR3 is TGTGCCAGCACCCCGGCAGGGTACCCTGAAGCTTTCTTT.

V is TRBV20-1 and J is TRBJ1-2; D remains ambiguous. V lost 3 bases to trimming and J lost 4 bases, with 12 bases between them. Germline values: CDR1 DFQATT, CDR2 SNEGSKA (reference sequence). The CDR3 has 13 amino acids. The CDR3 loop reads CSASRQTSYGYTF. The CDR3 DNA reads as TGCAGTGCTAGTCGGCAGACGAGCTATGGCTACACCTTC.